The present T cell receptor beta chain was sequenced within a study of shared clonotypes between healthy human individuals. Study-level points and caveats: On the whole, naive subsets had larger estimated richness than memory subsets had.

Genomic DNA belonging to each subset was distributed in equal measure over several immunoSEQ plates. As handled by the study authors: Junction-only immunoSEQ sequences carried no quality scores, so filtering differed. The method was immunoSEQ multiplex PCR; TCRdb's version includes in-frame clones alone and lacks a portion of them. Clone size and V and J calls were adopted from that table, with D and trimming inferred from the DNA. The table lists about 2.3 million clones, 85% to 95% of them singletons. This clone was counted once. The antigen is undetermined. The CDR3 is 15 residues long. With V trimmed by 3 bases and J by 9 bases, 9 bases remained unmatched.

This clonotype was sampled from a young man in good health. Some clones in this sample may be carry-over from other donors' samples. V is TRBV23-1 and J is TRBJ2-4; 9 positions agree with TRBD2. TRBV23-1 is an ORF, with its function uncertain. The sample consisted of naive CD4+ T cells from PBMCs. The subset was: CD45RA+ positively selected. As DNA, the CDR3 is TGCGCCAGCAGTCAGATAGCGGGAGACGTCTGCATTCAGTACTTC. Encoded protein: CASSQIAGDVCIQYF.